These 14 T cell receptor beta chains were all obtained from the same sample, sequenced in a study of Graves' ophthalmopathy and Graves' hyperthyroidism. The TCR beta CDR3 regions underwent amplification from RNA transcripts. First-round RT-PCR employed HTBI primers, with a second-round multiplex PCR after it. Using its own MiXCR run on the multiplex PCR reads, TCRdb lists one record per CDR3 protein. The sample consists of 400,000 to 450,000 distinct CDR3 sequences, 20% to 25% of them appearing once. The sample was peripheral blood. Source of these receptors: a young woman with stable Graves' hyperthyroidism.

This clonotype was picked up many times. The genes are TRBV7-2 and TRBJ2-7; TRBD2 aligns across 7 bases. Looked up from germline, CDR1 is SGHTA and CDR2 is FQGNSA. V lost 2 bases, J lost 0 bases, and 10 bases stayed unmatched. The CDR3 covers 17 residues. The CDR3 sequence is CASSLKGGGYSSYEQYF. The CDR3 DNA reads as TGTGCCAGCAGCTTAAAAGGCGGGGGATATAGCTCCTACGAGCAGTACTTC.

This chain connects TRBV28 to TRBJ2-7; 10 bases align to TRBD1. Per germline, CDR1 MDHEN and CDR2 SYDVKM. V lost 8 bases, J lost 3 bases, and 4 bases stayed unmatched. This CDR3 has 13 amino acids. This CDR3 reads CASGRTGGYEQYF. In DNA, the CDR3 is TGTGCCAGCGGCCGGACAGGGGGCTACGAGCAGTACTTC.

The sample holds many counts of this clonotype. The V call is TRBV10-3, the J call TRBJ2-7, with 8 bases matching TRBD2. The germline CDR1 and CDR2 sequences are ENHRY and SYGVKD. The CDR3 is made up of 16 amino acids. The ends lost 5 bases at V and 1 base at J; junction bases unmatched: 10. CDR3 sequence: CAISLTGTSRSYEQYF. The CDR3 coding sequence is TGTGCCATCAGTTTGACCGGGACTAGTCGTTCCTACGAGCAGTACTTC.

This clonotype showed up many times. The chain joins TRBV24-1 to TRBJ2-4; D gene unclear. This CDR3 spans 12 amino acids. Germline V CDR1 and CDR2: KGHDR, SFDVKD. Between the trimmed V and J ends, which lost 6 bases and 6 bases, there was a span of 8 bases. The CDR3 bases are TGTGCCACCAGTCAGACTGGAAACATTCAGTACTTC. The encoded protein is CATSQTGNIQYF.

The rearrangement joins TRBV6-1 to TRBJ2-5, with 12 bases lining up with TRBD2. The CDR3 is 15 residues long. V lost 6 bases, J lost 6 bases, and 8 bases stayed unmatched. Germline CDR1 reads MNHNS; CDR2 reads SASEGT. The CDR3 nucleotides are TGTGCCAGCAGCAAACTAGCGGGAGGAGTAAAGACCCAGTACTTC. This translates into CASSKLAGGVKTQYF.

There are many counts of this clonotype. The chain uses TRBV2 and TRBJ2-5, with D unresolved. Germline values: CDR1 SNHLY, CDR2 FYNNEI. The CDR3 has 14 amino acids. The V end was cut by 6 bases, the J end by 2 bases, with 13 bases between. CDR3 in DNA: TGTGCCAGCAGCTCCGATGTGGGGCAAGAGACCCAGTACTTC. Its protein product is CASSSDVGQETQYF.

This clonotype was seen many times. CDR3 loop: CASSGLGELFF. As DNA, the CDR3 is TGTGCCAGCAGCGGGCTCGGGGAGCTGTTTTTT. The V gene is TRBV5-6, the J gene TRBJ2-2; the D is unclear. The CDR3 contains 11 residues. With 4 bases removed from V and 7 bases from J, the gap between germline ends came to 5 bases. In germline, CDR1 is SGHDT, CDR2 YYEEEE.

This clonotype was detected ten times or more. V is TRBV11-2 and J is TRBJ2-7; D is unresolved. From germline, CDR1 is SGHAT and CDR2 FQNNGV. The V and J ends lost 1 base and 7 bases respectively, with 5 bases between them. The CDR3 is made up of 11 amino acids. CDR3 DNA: TGTGCCAGCAGCTTAGCGTGGGAGCAGTACTTC. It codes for CASSLAWEQYF. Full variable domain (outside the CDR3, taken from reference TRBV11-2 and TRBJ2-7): EAGVAQSPRYKIIEKRQSVAFWCNPISGHATLYWYQQILGQGPKLLIQFQNNGVVDDSQLPKDRFSAERLKGVDSTLKIQPAKLEDSAVYLCASSLAWEQYFGPGTRLTVT.

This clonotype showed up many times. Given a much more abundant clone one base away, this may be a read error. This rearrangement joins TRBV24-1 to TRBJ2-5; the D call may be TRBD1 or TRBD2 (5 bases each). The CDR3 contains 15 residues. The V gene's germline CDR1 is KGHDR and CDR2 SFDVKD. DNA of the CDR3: TGTGCCACCAGTGATTGGGACGTCGGCCAAGAGACCCAGTGCTTC. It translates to CATSDWDVGQETQCF.

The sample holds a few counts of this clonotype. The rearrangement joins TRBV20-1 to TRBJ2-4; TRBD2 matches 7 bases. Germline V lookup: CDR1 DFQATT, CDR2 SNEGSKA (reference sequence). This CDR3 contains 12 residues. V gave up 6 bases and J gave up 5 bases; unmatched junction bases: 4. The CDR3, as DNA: TGCAGTGCATTCCTAGCGGAAAACATTCAGTACTTC. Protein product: CSAFLAENIQYF.

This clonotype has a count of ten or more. In DNA, the CDR3 is TGTGCCAGCAGCGGGACTAGCGGGAACACCGGGGAGCTGTTTTTT. Residues: CASSGTSGNTGELFF. The chain recombines TRBV9 with TRBJ2-2; 10 bases match TRBD2. In germline, CDR1 is SGDLS, CDR2 YYNGEE. V lost 3 bases and J lost 1; bases outside the gene matches: 0. CDR3 length equals 15 residues.

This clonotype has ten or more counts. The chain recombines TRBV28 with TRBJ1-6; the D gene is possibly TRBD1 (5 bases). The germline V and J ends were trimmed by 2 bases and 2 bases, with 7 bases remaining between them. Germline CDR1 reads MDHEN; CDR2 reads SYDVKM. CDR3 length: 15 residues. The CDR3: CASSLLGPYNSPLHF. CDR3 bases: TGTGCCAGCAGTTTACTGGGGCCCTATAATTCACCCCTCCACTTT.

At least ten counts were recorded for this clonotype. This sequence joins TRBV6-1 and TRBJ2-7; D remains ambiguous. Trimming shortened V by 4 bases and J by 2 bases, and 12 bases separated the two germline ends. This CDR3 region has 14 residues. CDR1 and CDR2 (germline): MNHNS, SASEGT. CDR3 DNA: TGTGCCAGCAGTGCTGTAGGCCAAGCCTACGAGCAGTACTTC. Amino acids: CASSAVGQAYEQYF.

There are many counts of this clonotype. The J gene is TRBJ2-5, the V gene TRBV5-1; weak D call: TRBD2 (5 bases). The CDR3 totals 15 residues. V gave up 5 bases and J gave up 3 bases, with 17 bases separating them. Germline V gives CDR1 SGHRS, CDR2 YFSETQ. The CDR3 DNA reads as TGCGCCAGCAGGGACCCGGGATCCCTTAAAGAGACCCAGTACTTC. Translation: CASRDPGSLKETQYF.